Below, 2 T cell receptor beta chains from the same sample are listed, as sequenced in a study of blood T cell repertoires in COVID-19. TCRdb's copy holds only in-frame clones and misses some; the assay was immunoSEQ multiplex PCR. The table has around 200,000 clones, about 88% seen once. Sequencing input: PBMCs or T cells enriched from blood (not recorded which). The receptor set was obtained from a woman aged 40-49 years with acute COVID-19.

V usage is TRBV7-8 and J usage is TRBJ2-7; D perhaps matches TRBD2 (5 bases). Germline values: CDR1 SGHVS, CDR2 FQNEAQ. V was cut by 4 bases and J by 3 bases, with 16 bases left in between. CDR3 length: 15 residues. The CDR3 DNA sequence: TGTGCCAGCAGCTACCAAGGACTTGGGCACTACGAGCAGTACTTC. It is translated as CASSYQGLGHYEQYF.

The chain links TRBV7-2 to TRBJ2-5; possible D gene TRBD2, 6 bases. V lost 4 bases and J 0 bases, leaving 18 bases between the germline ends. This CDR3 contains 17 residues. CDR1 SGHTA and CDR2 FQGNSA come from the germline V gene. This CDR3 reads CASSSSLGSGYQETQYF. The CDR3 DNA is TGTGCCAGCAGCTCCTCGCTAGGTAGCGGCTACCAAGAGACCCAGTACTTC. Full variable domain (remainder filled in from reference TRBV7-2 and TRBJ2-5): GAGVSQSPSNKVTEKGKDVELRCDPISGHTALYWYRQSLGQGLEFLIYFQGNSAPDKSGLPSDRFSAERTGGSVSTLTIQRTQQEDSAVYLCASSSSLGSGYQETQYFGPGTRLLVL.